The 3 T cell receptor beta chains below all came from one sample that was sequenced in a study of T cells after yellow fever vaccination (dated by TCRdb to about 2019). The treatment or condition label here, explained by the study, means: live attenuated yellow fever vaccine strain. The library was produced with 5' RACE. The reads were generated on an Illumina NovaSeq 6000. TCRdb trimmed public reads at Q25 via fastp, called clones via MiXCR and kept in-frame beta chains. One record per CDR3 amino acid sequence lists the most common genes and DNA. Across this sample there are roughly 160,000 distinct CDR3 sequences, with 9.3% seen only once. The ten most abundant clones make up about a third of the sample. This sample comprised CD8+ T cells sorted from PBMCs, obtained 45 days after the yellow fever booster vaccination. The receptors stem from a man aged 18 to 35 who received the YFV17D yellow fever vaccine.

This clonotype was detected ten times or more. The CDR3 sequence: CASSPADEQFF. The CDR3 DNA sequence: TGTGCCAGCAGCCCCGCGGATGAGCAGTTCTTC. The gene calls are TRBV7-8 and TRBJ2-1; the D is unclear. Germline CDR1 SGHVS, CDR2 FQNEAQ. V shed 5 bases and J shed 8 bases, with 7 bases lying between them. CDR3 size: 11 residues.

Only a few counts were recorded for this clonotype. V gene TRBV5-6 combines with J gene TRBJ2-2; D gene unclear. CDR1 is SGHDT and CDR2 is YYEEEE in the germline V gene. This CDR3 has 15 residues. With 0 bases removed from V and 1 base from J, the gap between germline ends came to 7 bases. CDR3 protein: CASSLGRRNTGELFF. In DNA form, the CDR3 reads TGTGCCAGCAGCTTGGGGCGGCGGAACACCGGGGAGCTGTTTTTT.

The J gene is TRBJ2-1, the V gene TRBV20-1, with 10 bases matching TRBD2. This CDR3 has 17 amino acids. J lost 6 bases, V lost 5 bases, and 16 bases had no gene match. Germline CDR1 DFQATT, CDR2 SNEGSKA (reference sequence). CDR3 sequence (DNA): TGCAGTGCTCTTATCCTAGCGGGGGAGTGGAAGCCCAATGAGCAGTTCTTC. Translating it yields CSALILAGEWKPNEQFF.